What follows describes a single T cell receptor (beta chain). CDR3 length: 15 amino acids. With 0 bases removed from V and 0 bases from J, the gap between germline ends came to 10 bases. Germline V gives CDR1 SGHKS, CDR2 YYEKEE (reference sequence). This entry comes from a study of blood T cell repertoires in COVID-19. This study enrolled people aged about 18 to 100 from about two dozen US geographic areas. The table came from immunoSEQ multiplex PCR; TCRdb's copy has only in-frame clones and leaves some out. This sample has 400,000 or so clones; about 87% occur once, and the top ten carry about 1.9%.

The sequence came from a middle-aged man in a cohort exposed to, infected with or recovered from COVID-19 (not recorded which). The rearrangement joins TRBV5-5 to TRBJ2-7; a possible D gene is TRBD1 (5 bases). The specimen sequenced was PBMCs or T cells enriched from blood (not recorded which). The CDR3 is CASSLETDLSYEQYF. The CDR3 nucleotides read TGTGCCAGCAGCTTGGAGACAGACCTCTCCTACGAGCAGTACTTC.